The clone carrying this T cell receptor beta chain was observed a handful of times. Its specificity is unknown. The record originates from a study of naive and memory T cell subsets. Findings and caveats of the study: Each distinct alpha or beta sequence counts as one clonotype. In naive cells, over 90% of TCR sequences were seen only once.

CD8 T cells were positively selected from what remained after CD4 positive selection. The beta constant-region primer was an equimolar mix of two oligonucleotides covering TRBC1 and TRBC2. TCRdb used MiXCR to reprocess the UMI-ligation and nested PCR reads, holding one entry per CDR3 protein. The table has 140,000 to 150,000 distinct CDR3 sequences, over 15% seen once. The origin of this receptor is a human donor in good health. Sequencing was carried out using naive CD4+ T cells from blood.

CDR3 sequence (DNA): TGTGCCAGCAGCCCGAGAGGGGCCGGCACAGATACGCAGTATTTT. This sequence encodes CASSPRGAGTDTQYF. This sequence joins TRBV28 and TRBJ2-3; D may match TRBD1 or TRBD2 (5 bases each). Germline CDR1 is MDHEN and CDR2 is SYDVKM. The V gene lost 6 bases and the J gene lost 1 base, with 14 bases spanning the gap. CDR3 length: 15 residues.